This TCR beta chain was observed in a study of blood T cell repertoires in COVID-19 (dated by TCRdb to the early 2020s). With respect to the entire study: Collaborator samples came from the United States, Italy and Spain and covered acute and convalescent phases of COVID-19. The material from the prospective study consisted of cDNA or gDNA derived from T cells, B-cell-depleted T cells, or PBMCs. The dataset comprised deeply sampled blood TCRbeta repertoires from subjects exposed to, actively infected with, or recovered from COVID-19. A freely available public database, intended as a resource for researchers studying the immune response to SARS-CoV-2, is where the repertoires were released. Samples came from the ongoing ImmuneRACE study (first 160 participants) plus 1,254 subjects from 6 global collaborators. The sample metadata nearly always contained a de-identified subject ID, COVID-19 status, age in years and sex. HLA class I and class II types, where available, came from metadata supplied by the sample provider rather than from assay-based typing.

The full study reports these points: The amount of clinical and demographic metadata varied by source and participant and was provided uncurated.

From cysteine to phenylalanine, the CDR3 is 15 amino acids long. Only the CDR3 DNA stays, 45 bases, in frame from base 1. V is cut back by 1 base and J by 1 base, with 4 bases in the junction unmatched. According to the germline V gene, CDR1 reads SGHRS and CDR2 reads YFSETQ. A remark on this clone: The antigen it recognizes is unknown. Base qualities were left out, and no much larger clone turns up one base away.

The collaborating institutions used their own protocols to collect whole blood in K2EDTA tubes. For TCRbeta analysis, collaborators shipped samples as frozen whole blood, isolated PBMCs, or DNA extracted from either of those sample types. TCRbeta CDR3 regions were amplified from genomic DNA using the immunoSEQ Assay, a bias-controlled multiplex PCR. The authors processed their data as follows. The number of nucleated cells in each sample was estimated from the amplification of reference gene primers within the assay. To quantify the absolute abundance of each unique TCRbeta CDR3 rearrangement, sequence reads were collapsed and filtered. For each sample, productive Simpson clonality was calculated by taking the square root of Simpson's diversity index across productive rearrangements. Held by TCRdb, this immuneACCESS table contains in-frame sequences only and omits some clones. Under half of the omission traces to an unresolved V gene where checked; the cause of the rest is unknown. That table is the source of V, J and clone size, and D and trimming were worked out from the DNA. This sample comprises 95,000 to 110,000 clones, 60% to 85% of them detected only once. In total, the top ten clones hold around 4.5% of the sample.

This clonotype originated in a man in his 70s with acute or convalescent COVID-19. The sequenced sample consisted of peripheral blood. The rearranged chain carries TRBV5-1 and TRBJ1-1; 7 central nucleotides agree with TRBD1. CDR3 loop: CASSLSGTENTEAFF. The nucleotides read TGCGCCAGCAGCTTGTCCGGGACAGAGAACACTGAAGCTTTCTTT.